This T cell receptor beta chain was captured by sequencing in a study of shared clonotypes between healthy human individuals. Overall study results and limits: Clonotypes that were shared across a handful of donors made up around 5% of naive CD4 clonotypes.

Naive CD8 populations comprised CD45RO-negative cells positively selected for CCR7, excluding terminally differentiated effector memory CD45RA+ cells. The donor population consisted of healthy HIV-negative adults with no recent acute infections or vaccinations. The count of this clone is one. Its specificity is not known. In the authors' workflow: With immunoSEQ giving junction-only sequences and no quality scores, filtering differed. Sequencing was performed with immunoSEQ multiplex PCR; in TCRdb, only in-frame clones are kept and a portion is missing. V and J calls and clone size come straight from that table; D and trimming were deduced from the DNA. The table includes under 1 million clones, almost 95% detected once. Sequencing was carried out using naive CD8+ T cells sorted from blood. The source of this sequence is a man aged 25 to 40 in good health.

The CDR3 is CSVERDLAGAYNEQFF. The CDR3 region has the DNA TGCAGCGTTGAAAGGGATCTAGCGGGAGCTTACAATGAGCAGTTCTTC. The chain has TRBV29-1 and TRBJ2-1; 10 nucleotides match TRBD2. V was pared by 2 bases and J by 4 bases, with 8 bases of the junction left unmatched. Germline assignment: CDR1 SQVTM and CDR2 ANQGSEA. This CDR3 is built from 16 residues.